The rows below give T cell receptor beta chains drawn from one sample of a study of OX40 agonist ivuxolimab in advanced cancers. Only in-frame clones appear in the TCRdb table, and some are missing; sequencing was by immunoSEQ multiplex PCR. The table includes tens of thousands of clones, around 94% detected once. Sequencing used CD4+ or CD8+ T cells sorted from blood, obtained in a trial of the OX40 agonist ivuxolimab. These receptors originate from an adult with an advanced solid tumor such as melanoma, head and neck, liver or kidney cancer. CDR3s include the opening cysteine and the closing phenylalanine or tryptophan. A D gene is named only where the DNA matches it firmly. Clone size, where shown, is once, few, many, or a class for clones that have expanded.

d_call j_call v_call clone_size cdr3_aa cdr3_nt
NA TRBJ2-2 TRBV10-2 NA CASSGTGELFF TGCGCCAGCAGTGGTACCGGGGAGCTGTTTTTT
NA TRBJ2-5 TRBV14 NA CASSLGVRETQYF TGTGCCAGCAGTCTTGGAGTTCGGGAGACCCAGTACTTC
TRBD1 TRBJ2-5 TRBV6-6 NA CASSSDRAQETQYF TGTGCCAGCAGCTCCGACAGGGCCCAAGAGACCCAGTACTTC
TRBD2 TRBJ2-1 TRBV4-1 NA CASSQAQREDNEQFF TGCGCCAGCAGCCAAGCCCAGCGGGAGGATAATGAGCAGTTCTTC
NA TRBJ1-1 TRBV2 NA CASSEFGGNTEAFF TGTGCCAGCAGTGAATTCGGGGGGAACACTGAAGCTTTCTTT
TRBD1 TRBJ2-7 TRBV29-1 NA CSALGGREPEQYF TGCAGCGCATTAGGGGGCAGGGAACCCGAGCAGTACTTC
TRBD2 TRBJ2-3 TRBV5-5 NA CASSLRLAGLTDTQYF TGTGCCAGCAGCTTAAGACTAGCGGGGCTCACAGATACGCAGTATTTT
NA TRBJ2-7 TRBV7-2 NA CASSHHSGPYEQYF TGTGCCAGCAGCCATCATAGCGGCCCCTACGAGCAGTACTTC
TRBD1 TRBJ2-3 TRBV10-1 NA CASSNRQGATADTQYF TGCGCCAGCAGTAACCGACAGGGGGCCACCGCAGATACGCAGTATTTT
NA TRBJ1-3 TRBV11-2 NA CASSLTSSGNTIYF TGTGCCAGCAGCTTGACGAGCTCTGGAAACACCATATATTTT
NA TRBJ2-4 TRBV21-1 NA CASSLPTSGGKNIQYF TGTGCCAGCAGCCTACCGACTAGCGGGGGGAAAAACATTCAGTACTTC
TRBD1 TRBJ2-1 TRBV9 NA CASSVYRQGNNEQFF TGTGCCAGCAGCGTATATAGACAGGGGAACAATGAGCAGTTCTTC
TRBD1 TRBJ2-3 TRBV5-6 NA CASSLDGSGQLMSTDTQYF TGTGCCAGCAGCTTGGACGGTTCGGGACAGCTGATGAGCACAGATACGCAGTATTTT
NA TRBJ2-1 TRBV18 NA CASSPASSSYNEQFF TGTGCCAGCTCCCCAGCGAGTAGCTCCTACAATGAGCAGTTCTTC
NA TRBJ1-4 TRBV9 NA CASSVSGGGLSEKLFF TGTGCCAGCAGCGTAAGTGGCGGAGGGTTGTCTGAAAAACTGTTTTTT
NA TRBJ2-1 TRBV14 NA CASSFWRGEQFF TGTGCCAGCAGCTTTTGGCGGGGTGAGCAGTTCTTC
TRBD1 TRBJ2-7 TRBV15 NA CATSRSPSGTGDEQYF TGTGCCACCAGCAGAAGCCCTTCCGGGACAGGAGACGAGCAGTACTTC
TRBD1 TRBJ2-7 TRBV5-5 NA CASSLSWGQGPYEQYF TGTGCCAGCAGCTTGTCCTGGGGACAGGGCCCCTACGAGCAGTACTTC
NA TRBJ2-7 TRBV5-1 once CASSYLSGADEQYF TGCGCCAGCAGCTACCTTTCGGGGGCCGACGAGCAGTACTTC
NA TRBJ1-1 TRBV28 NA CASSLPPGLEGAFF TGTGCCAGCAGTTTACCTCCAGGGTTGGAAGGAGCTTTCTTT
NA TRBJ2-3 TRBV5-5 NA CASTPPTDTQYF TGTGCCAGCACTCCCCCGACAGATACGCAGTATTTT
TRBD1 TRBJ1-1 TRBV29-1 NA CSVEGRGQGRAEAFF TGCAGCGTTGAAGGCCGGGGACAGGGGAGGGCTGAAGCTTTCTTT
NA TRBJ2-7 TRBV6-1 NA CASSEQVPSYYEQYF TGTGCCAGCAGTGAACAGGTGCCCTCCTACTACGAGCAGTACTTC
NA TRBJ2-7 TRBV10-3 NA CAISGEGGSFDEQYF TGTGCCATCAGTGGTGAAGGGGGTAGTTTCGACGAGCAGTACTTC
NA TRBJ2-1 TRBV7-6 NA CASSLGGRNNEQFF TGTGCCAGCAGCTTAGGGGGACGCAATAATGAGCAGTTCTTC
TRBD2 TRBJ2-7 TRBV19 NA CASSILAGAYEQYF TGTGCCAGTAGTATTCTAGCGGGAGCTTACGAGCAGTACTTC